Following are 11 T cell receptor beta chains from one sample sequenced in a study of T cell repertoires in cytomegalovirus infection. These TCRs' antigens remain unknown. One entry per CDR3 protein, called by TCRdb with MiXCR from the reads. The profile covers fewer than 150,000 distinct CDR3 sequences, with roughly 30% appearing a single time and around two fifths taken by the ten largest. Source: CD8+ T cells from cultured PBMCs, taken from culture after CMV antigen stimulation. These receptors were collected from a human donor in good health (CMV status not recorded). Some clones in this sample may be carry-over from other donors' samples.

V usage is TRBV12-3 or TRBV12-4 and J usage is TRBJ2-4, with D maybe TRBD2 (7 bases). Trimming removed 3 bases at V and 8 bases at J, with 17 bases between. This CDR3 spans 15 amino acids. The CDR3 region is CASSLIGGRWDIQYF. Written as DNA, the CDR3 is TGTGCCAGCAGTTTGATCGGGGGGCGCTGGGACATTCAGTACTTC.

This clonotype was detected a few times. The chain joins TRBV6-5 to TRBJ2-1, with 9 bases that match TRBD1. Looked up from germline, CDR1 is MNHEY and CDR2 is SVGAGI. This CDR3 comprises 12 residues. The junction had 2 bases not matched to a gene; V was cut back by 8 bases and J by 6 bases. The CDR3 nucleotides are TGTGCCAGCGGGACAGGGTTCAATGAGCAGTTCTTC. Translated: CASGTGFNEQFF.

The chain joins TRBV7-3 to TRBJ2-1, with 8 bases that match TRBD2. Trimming took 2 bases from V and 4 from J; bases not matched to a gene: 22. CDR1 is SGHTA and CDR2 is FQGTGA in the germline V gene. The CDR3 is 21 residues long. CDR3 sequence reads: CASSLYRPGGQMNRAYNEQFF. CDR3 bases: TGTGCCAGCAGCTTATATCGGCCGGGGGGGCAAATGAATAGGGCGTACAATGAGCAGTTCTTC.

The chain combines TRBV6-5 with TRBJ2-1; 9 bases align to TRBD2. The CDR3 length is 14 residues. From germline, CDR1 is MNHEY and CDR2 SVGAGI. V gave up 8 bases and J gave up 5 bases; unmatched junction bases: 7. CDR3 amino acids: CASAAGGQNNEQFF. The CDR3 DNA reads TGTGCCAGCGCAGCGGGGGGACAGAACAATGAGCAGTTCTTC.

The J gene is TRBJ2-7, the V gene TRBV7-9; maybe TRBD1 (6 bases). In germline, CDR1 is SEHNR, CDR2 FQNEAQ (reference sequence). Trimming shortened V by 7 bases and J by 2 bases, and 12 bases separated the two germline ends. The CDR3 has 13 amino acids. CDR3 loop: CASTGTRTYEQYF. Written as DNA, the CDR3 is TGTGCCAGCACCGGGACACGAACCTACGAGCAGTACTTC.

This clonotype has just a few counts. The J gene is TRBJ2-1, the V gene TRBV2; 16 positions agree with TRBD2. V lost 9 bases and J lost 5; bases outside the gene matches: 10. CDR3 size: 17 residues. Germline-derived CDR1 and CDR2 are SNHLY and FYNNEI. The CDR3 reads CASIPGLAGGPDNEQFF. CDR3 sequence (DNA): TGTGCCAGTATTCCGGGACTAGCGGGGGGGCCGGACAATGAGCAGTTCTTC.

This clonotype was observed a few times. V gene TRBV6-2 or TRBV6-3 combines with J gene TRBJ2-5, with D possibly being TRBD2 (6 bases). Per germline, CDR1 MNHEY and CDR2 SVGEGT. The CDR3 sequence is 14 residues long. V was cut by 11 bases and J by 3 bases, with 19 bases left in between. The DNA for the CDR3 is TGTGCCGGGGGAGGCCAACACGCAGAAGAGACCCAGTACTTC. The encoded protein is CAGGGQHAEETQYF.

V usage is TRBV7-9 and J usage is TRBJ2-7; D could derive from TRBD1 or TRBD2 (5 bases each). This CDR3 spans 16 amino acids. Germline assignment: CDR1 SEHNR and CDR2 FQNEAQ (reference sequence). Trimming pared 4 bases from V and 0 bases from J, leaving 16 bases between. CDR3 sequence reads: CASSSNRLGSSYEQYF. In DNA, the CDR3 is TGTGCCAGCAGCTCTAACAGGCTAGGGAGCTCCTACGAGCAGTACTTC.

This clonotype was found many times. The chain carries TRBV7-6 and TRBJ2-1; D is possibly TRBD2 (5 bases). V was cut by 5 bases and J by 4 bases, with 21 bases left in between. The CDR3 has 17 residues. In germline, CDR1 is SGHVS, CDR2 FNYEAQ. Here the CDR3 DNA reads TGTGCCAGCAGCAAGAGTACCCCCTTTTCGGGATACAATGAGCAGTTCTTC. Translating gives CASSKSTPFSGYNEQFF. The full variable domain, rest sourced from reference TRBV7-6 and TRBJ2-1, is GAGVSQSPRYKVTKRGQDVALRCDPISGHVSLYWYRQALGQGPEFLTYFNYEAQQDKSGLPNDRFSAERPEGSISTLTIQRTEQRDSAMYRCASSKSTPFSGYNEQFFGPGTRLTVL.

This clonotype appeared a few times. This chain connects TRBV7-2 to TRBJ2-3, with D perhaps matching TRBD2 (5 bases). The CDR3 runs to 16 residues. CDR1 SGHTA and CDR2 FQGNSA come from the germline V gene. Trimming pared 2 bases from V and 6 bases from J, leaving 18 bases between. The DNA of the CDR3 is TGTGCCAGCAGCTTAAGCAGCCGGGGTACGTTGGATACGCAGTATTTT. This translates into CASSLSSRGTLDTQYF.

This clonotype has only a few counts. The chain links TRBV13 to TRBJ2-3; 9 bases align to TRBD1. Per germline, CDR1 PRHDT and CDR2 FYEKMQ (reference sequence). The CDR3 sequence is 17 residues long. The junction had 9 bases not matched to a gene; V was cut back by 2 bases and J by 3 bases. As DNA, the CDR3 is TGTGCCAGCAGCTTATCATCGTGGGACAGGGTGACAGATACGCAGTATTTT. Amino acid sequence: CASSLSSWDRVTDTQYF.